This T cell receptor beta chain was identified in a study of T cell responses to AZD1222 COVID-19 vaccine. The CDR3 runs to 16 residues. The germline V gene encodes CDR1 ENHRY and CDR2 SYGVKD. V was trimmed by 3 bases and J by 0 bases, leaving 12 bases between them. Study results and limitations: Most donors were white British and more were female, and clonal diversity was possibly underestimated.

Measured with immunoSEQ multiplex PCR; TCRdb has only the in-frame clones, and not every one. Of fewer than 180,000 clones listed, approximately 94% are singletons. Remarks on this clone: Its specificity is unknown.

The source is an adult in good health. The sample consisted of peripheral blood, taken on day 0 of AZD1222 vaccination. The chain uses TRBV10-3 and TRBJ1-3, with D unresolved. CDR3 protein: CAISDPPYGSGNTIYF. The CDR3 coding sequence is TGTGCCATCAGTGACCCTCCTTATGGCTCTGGAAACACCATATATTTT.